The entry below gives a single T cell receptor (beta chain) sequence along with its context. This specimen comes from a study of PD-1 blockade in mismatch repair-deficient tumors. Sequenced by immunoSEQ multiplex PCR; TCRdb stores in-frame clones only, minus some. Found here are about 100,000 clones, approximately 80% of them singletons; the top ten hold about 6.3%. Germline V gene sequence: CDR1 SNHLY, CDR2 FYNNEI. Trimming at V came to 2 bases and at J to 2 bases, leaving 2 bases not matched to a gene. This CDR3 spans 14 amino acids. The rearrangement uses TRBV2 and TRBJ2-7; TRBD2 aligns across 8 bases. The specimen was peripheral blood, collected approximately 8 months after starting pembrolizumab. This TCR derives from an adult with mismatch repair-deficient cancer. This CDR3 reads CASSESGSTYEQYF. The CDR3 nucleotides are TGTGCCAGCAGTGAAAGCGGGAGTACCTACGAGCAGTACTTC.